These 29 T cell receptor beta chains came from one sample sequenced in a study of cytomegalovirus exposure and HLA in healthy donors (TCRdb year 2017). Library preparation was by the immunoSEQ multiplex PCR assay. Imported from immuneACCESS, the table was reduced by TCRdb to in-frame sequences with V and J called. These copies leave out some clones; in studies compared against another copy, an unresolved V gene accounts for under half, and the cause of the remainder is not known. The sample includes over 150,000 clones, with 80% to 90% observed a single time. The ten biggest clones cover 13% of the sample. Sequenced: PBMCs. Every receptor here comes from a woman aged 25-40 years in good health and CMV-seropositive.

The rearrangement uses TRBV19 and TRBJ2-7, with a tentative D call TRBD1 (5 bases). V was shortened by 4 bases and J by 2 bases, with 15 bases between the two germline ends. From germline, CDR1 is LNHDA and CDR2 SQIVND (reference sequence). The CDR3 totals 15 residues. CDR3 in amino acids: CASSRGGPGTYEQYF. Here the CDR3 DNA reads TGTGCCAGTAGTAGGGGCGGACCTGGAACCTACGAGCAGTACTTC.

The chain is built from TRBV11-2 and TRBJ2-7; maybe TRBD2 (6 bases). V gave up 3 bases and J gave up 0 bases, with 12 bases separating them. From germline, CDR1 is SGHAT and CDR2 FQNNGV. This CDR3 is 15 amino acids long. CDR3 coding DNA: TGTGCCAGCAGCTTGGAGGGAGGCCCCTCCTACGAGCAGTACTTC. It encodes CASSLEGGPSYEQYF.

This clone occurred once. V and J are TRBV2 and TRBJ2-2; D possibly corresponds to TRBD1 (6 bases). The germline V gene encodes CDR1 SNHLY and CDR2 FYNNEI. V lost 6 bases to trimming and J lost 4 bases, with 18 bases between them. This CDR3 has 16 amino acids. CDR3 in amino acids: CASRDLTGRGTGELFF. In nucleotides, the CDR3 is TGTGCCAGCAGGGATTTGACAGGTCGCGGCACCGGGGAGCTGTTTTTT.

As concerns this clone: This CDR3 is also generated by other DNA sequences in the sample. The chain employs TRBV18 and TRBJ2-7, with 7 nucleotides matching TRBD2. With 0 bases clipped from V and 2 bases from J, the junction kept 4 bases outside the gene matches. The CDR3 length is 15 residues. Germline V gene sequence: CDR1 KGHSH, CDR2 LQKENI. CDR3 protein: CASSPPLAGAYEQYF. The CDR3 DNA reads TGTGCCAGCTCACCACCGCTGGCGGGAGCCTACGAGCAGTACTTC.

V usage is TRBV7-3 and J usage is TRBJ2-7; D is unclear. Germline V lookup: CDR1 SGHTA, CDR2 FQGTGA. V was clipped by 2 bases and J by 6 bases, with 11 bases between them. This CDR3 is built from 13 residues. The CDR3, as DNA: TGTGCCAGCAGCTTATCGCTGGGCGCCGAGCAGTACTTC. Its translation is CASSLSLGAEQYF.

The chain combines TRBV4-1 with TRBJ2-1, with D possibly TRBD1 on 5 matching bases. Germline CDR1 reads MGHRA; CDR2 reads YSYEKL. V lost 4 bases, J lost 8 bases, and 15 bases lay in between. There are 14 residues in the CDR3. CDR3 protein: CASSPGHLIDEQFF. DNA of the CDR3: TGCGCCAGCAGCCCAGGGCATCTAATCGATGAGCAGTTCTTC.

The chain is built from TRBV7-9 and TRBJ2-1, with 7 bases lining up with TRBD2. Per germline, CDR1 SEHNR and CDR2 FQNEAQ (reference sequence). The CDR3 is made up of 16 amino acids. V gave up 5 bases and J gave up 1 base; unmatched junction bases: 8. CDR3 region: CASSTQRGVSYNEQFF. CDR3 bases: TGTGCCAGCAGCACCCAGCGGGGCGTTTCCTACAATGAGCAGTTCTTC.

The sample holds one count of this clone. The gene calls are TRBV14 and TRBJ2-2; TRBD2 aligns across 8 bases. V lost 5 bases to trimming and J lost 1 base; unmatched junction nucleotides: 9. Germline assignment: CDR1 SGHDN and CDR2 FVKESK. This CDR3 contains 17 residues. As DNA, the CDR3 is TGTGCCAGCAGCTATCGGATTACTAGCGGGAACACCGGGGAGCTGTTTTTT. This codes for CASSYRITSGNTGELFF.

The chain uses TRBV5-1 and TRBJ1-3; TRBD1 might be the D (5 bases). The germline CDR1 and CDR2 sequences are SGHRS and YFSETQ. The CDR3 runs to 14 residues. Trimming stripped 4 bases from V and 0 bases from J, with 8 bases between. In DNA, the CDR3 is TGCGCCAGCAGCAAAGACAGCTCTGGAAACACCATATATTTT. Its translation is CASSKDSSGNTIYF.

The chain combines TRBV29-1 with TRBJ2-3; 8 bases line up with TRBD2. From germline, CDR1 is SQVTM and CDR2 ANQGSEA. Losses at the gene ends were 6 bases for V and 0 bases for J; bases not matched to a gene: 5. CDR3 size: 14 residues. The CDR3: CSVVTSGSTDTQYF. CDR3 DNA: TGCAGCGTCGTTACTAGCGGTAGCACAGATACGCAGTATTTT.

The chain employs TRBV11-3 and TRBJ2-2, with D perhaps matching TRBD2 (5 bases). Trimming took off 4 bases at V and 8 bases at J, with 8 bases between the two ends. Germline V CDR1 and CDR2: SGHNT, YENEEA. The CDR3 has 12 amino acids. As DNA, the CDR3 is TGTGCCAGCAGCTCAAGGAGGGGGGAGCTGTTTTTT. Amino acids: CASSSRRGELFF.

This clone is a singleton in its sample. This chain links TRBV7-2 with TRBJ2-5; 13 bases are shared with TRBD2. Losses at the gene ends were 5 bases for V and 5 bases for J; bases not matched to a gene: 11. The germline gives CDR1 SGHTA, CDR2 FQGNSA. CDR3 length equals 17 residues. CDR3 region: CASSPRTSGSFGETQYF. In DNA form, the CDR3 reads TGTGCCAGCAGCCCACGGACTAGCGGGAGTTTCGGGGAGACCCAGTACTTC.

The CDR3 loop is CASSLQTDSYEQYF. DNA of the CDR3: TGCGCCAGCAGCTTGCAGACAGACTCCTACGAGCAGTACTTC. The chain couples TRBV5-1 to TRBJ2-7, with D maybe TRBD1 (5 bases). V gave up 1 base and J gave up 0 bases, with 8 bases separating them. The CDR3 loop spans 14 amino acids. The germline CDR1 and CDR2 sequences are SGHRS and YFSETQ.

CDR3 sequence (DNA): TGCAGCGCCCGGGGTACATCCGATGGCTACACCTTC. Its protein is CSARGTSDGYTF. V gene TRBV29-1 combines with J gene TRBJ1-2, with D uncertain. V gave up 7 bases and J gave up 6 bases, with 15 bases separating them. CDR1 SQVTM and CDR2 ANQGSEA come from the germline V gene. This CDR3 is built from 12 residues.

The chain joins TRBV5-1 to TRBJ2-7, with 7 bases lining up with TRBD1. The CDR3 extends over 15 amino acids. J was trimmed by 6 bases and V by 4 bases; bases with no gene match: 13. Germline V lookup: CDR1 SGHRS, CDR2 YFSETQ. CDR3 sequence reads: CASSLLQGNAGEQYF. The CDR3 DNA is TGCGCCAGCAGCCTCCTACAGGGGAATGCTGGCGAGCAGTACTTC.

The CDR3 nucleotides are TGTGCCAGCAGTGATCGGGGGACAGGGAGCACTGAAGCTTTCTTT. This encodes CASSDRGTGSTEAFF. The chain combines TRBV6-1 with TRBJ1-1; 9 positions match TRBD1. After removal of 3 bases from V and 4 bases from J, the junction contained 6 bases not matched to a gene. This CDR3 region has 15 residues. The germline CDR1 and CDR2 sequences are MNHNS and SASEGT.

The CDR3 DNA follows: TGCGCCAGCAGCGCCACTGGACGGGAGGGGAGCAATGAGCAGTTCTTC. Translation: CASSATGREGSNEQFF. V and J are TRBV5-1 and TRBJ2-1; 8 bases line up with TRBD2. CDR3 length: 16 residues. Germline values: CDR1 SGHRS, CDR2 YFSETQ. The V and J ends lost 4 bases and 6 bases, in that order; junction bases with no gene match: 12.

The chain uses TRBV2 and TRBJ1-5; 7 bases match TRBD1. The CDR3 is 14 residues long. V shed 8 bases and J 7 bases; nucleotides not matched to a gene: 11. CDR1 and CDR2 from the germline V gene are SNHLY and FYNNEI. The CDR3: CASLKGASGQPQHF. CDR3 nucleotides: TGTGCCAGCCTAAAGGGGGCTTCGGGGCAGCCCCAGCATTTT.

The chain couples TRBV30 to TRBJ2-7, with TRBD2 identical over 7 bases. From germline, CDR1 is GTSNPN and CDR2 SVGIG (reference sequence). V lost 5 bases and J lost 2; bases outside the gene matches: 3. This CDR3 spans 12 amino acids. The CDR3 loop reads CAWAAGTYEQYF. The CDR3 nucleotides read TGTGCCTGGGCAGCGGGAACCTACGAGCAGTACTTC.

The CDR3 DNA reads as TGTGCCAGCAGACGGACTAGCGGGAGAGGGGGCGGGGAGCTGTTTTTT. This sequence encodes CASRRTSGRGGGELFF. The V call is TRBV28, the J call TRBJ2-2, with 13 bases matching TRBD2. The CDR3 spans 16 residues. The V gene's germline CDR1 is MDHEN and CDR2 SYDVKM. The J segment lost 7 bases and the V segment lost 6 bases, leaving 8 bases of the junction unmatched.

The chain uses TRBV5-1 and TRBJ2-2; a weak D match, TRBD1 (6 bases). Germline lookup yields CDR1 SGHRS and CDR2 YFSETQ. V was cut by 2 bases and J by 1 base, with 12 bases left in between. The CDR3 loop spans 16 amino acids. This CDR3 is CASSFSGTRNTGELFF. In DNA form, the CDR3 reads TGCGCCAGCAGCTTCTCCGGGACACGGAACACCGGGGAGCTGTTTTTT.

The CDR3 DNA follows: TGTGCCAGCAGACCTCCCGGGACAGTGAGAGATACGCAGTATTTT. Residues: CASRPPGTVRDTQYF. The chain combines TRBV28 with TRBJ2-3, with 7 bases identical to TRBD1. Germline V gene sequence: CDR1 MDHEN, CDR2 SYDVKM. This CDR3 comprises 15 residues. V shed 6 bases and J 5 bases; nucleotides not matched to a gene: 11.

CDR3 protein: CAWGGAGGANTGELFF. The CDR3 nucleotides read TGTGCCTGGGGAGGTGCGGGAGGCGCGAACACCGGGGAGCTGTTTTTT. The chain carries TRBV30 and TRBJ2-2, with TRBD2 matching over 8 bases. Germline V gives CDR1 GTSNPN, CDR2 SVGIG (reference sequence). V lost 5 bases and J lost 0; bases outside the gene matches: 8. The CDR3 runs 16 residues. Full variable domain (remainder filled in from reference TRBV30 and TRBJ2-2): SQTIHQWPATLVQPVGSPLSLECTVEGTSNPNLYWYRQAAGRGLQLLFYSVGIGQISSEVPQNLSASRPQDRQFILSSKKLLLSDSGFYLCAWGGAGGANTGELFFGEGSRLTVL.

The rearrangement links TRBV5-1 to TRBJ2-7, with D uncertain. Trimming took off 3 bases at V and 3 bases at J, with 13 bases between the two ends. CDR3 length equals 14 residues. In germline, CDR1 is SGHRS, CDR2 YFSETQ. The CDR3, as DNA: TGCGCCAGCAGCTCCCAAGGAGAGCACTACGAGCAGTACTTC. It codes for CASSSQGEHYEQYF.

The rearrangement joins TRBV6-5 to TRBJ2-7; 7 bases map to TRBD1. The CDR3 has 16 residues. The germline V gene has CDR1 MNHEY and CDR2 SVGAGI. V shed 0 bases and J 4 bases; nucleotides not matched to a gene: 9. The CDR3 DNA sequence: TGTGCCAGCAGTTACTCGGCCAGGGGGATGGTTTACGAGCAGTACTTC. Encoded protein: CASSYSARGMVYEQYF.

This clone was counted a few times. The V and J genes are TRBV11-2 and TRBJ2-7; TRBD1 might be the D (6 bases). V shed 8 bases and J shed 0 bases, with 11 bases lying between them. There are 13 residues in the CDR3. Looked up from germline, CDR1 is SGHAT and CDR2 is FQNNGV. CDR3 nucleotide sequence: TGTGCCAGCCGACAGGCATTCTCCTACGAGCAGTACTTC. Translated: CASRQAFSYEQYF.

The CDR3 reads CSVGWEENTGELFF. CDR3 bases: TGCAGCGTTGGCTGGGAGGAGAACACCGGGGAGCTGTTTTTT. V and J are TRBV29-1 and TRBJ2-2, with D possibly being TRBD2 (6 bases). Per germline, CDR1 SQVTM and CDR2 ANQGSEA. The CDR3 is 14 residues long. V lost 4 bases and J 1 base, leaving 10 bases between the germline ends.

The chain links TRBV28 to TRBJ2-1; 8 nucleotides agree with TRBD2. Germline trimming cut 4 bases from V and 8 bases from J; bases unmatched to any gene: 7. The germline V gene has CDR1 MDHEN and CDR2 SYDVKM. The CDR3 length is 14 residues. CDR3 sequence (DNA): TGTGCCAGCAGTTATCGGGAGGGCCGCGATGAGCAGTTCTTC. Translation gives CASSYREGRDEQFF. The complete variable domain, with remaining parts taken from reference TRBV28 and TRBJ2-1, reads DVKVTQSSRYLVKRTGEKVFLECVQDMDHENMFWYRQDPGLGLRLIYFSYDVKMKEKGDIPEGYSVSREKKERFSLILESASTNQTSMYLCASSYREGRDEQFFGPGTRLTVL.

The chain carries TRBV7-6 and TRBJ2-1; no clear D gene. Germline values: CDR1 SGHVS, CDR2 FNYEAQ. Trimming pared 5 bases from V and 0 bases from J, leaving 5 bases between. CDR3 size: 13 residues. The CDR3 bases are TGTGCCAGCAGCGAGGACTCCTACAATGAGCAGTTCTTC. Translated: CASSEDSYNEQFF.